These 11 T cell receptor beta chains share one sample of origin, sequenced in a study of regulatory T cells in long-lasting Graves disease. For TCR beta, libraries came from iRepertoire HTBI primers and Arm-PCR of CDR3 regions. Via MiXCR, TCRdb re-called the multiplex PCR reads, giving one row per CDR3 protein. The table shows roughly 320,000 distinct CDR3 sequences, with around 17% occurring only once. The time point here: newly diagnosed GD, antithyroid drugs for less than 3 months. From PBMCs, RNA was extracted and then used to make the TCR library. A further study also used this sample, focusing on T cells in Graves' hyperthyroidism and ophthalmopathy.

The starting material was peripheral blood mononuclear cells (PBMCs), obtained at new diagnosis, from a patient treated with antithyroid drugs. These receptors were obtained from a middle-aged man with Graves disease.

This clonotype was picked up a small number of times. A much larger clone lies a single base off, so this may be a read error. The chain has TRBV5-5 and TRBJ2-1; the D gene is possibly TRBD1 (6 bases). The J call may be faulty, since TRBJ2-5 better matches the DNA end. Looked up from germline, CDR1 is SGHKS and CDR2 is YYEKEE (reference sequence). CDR3 length equals 14 residues. CDR3 protein: CVSSGTGMGETQYF. CDR3 DNA: TGTGTCAGCAGCGGAACAGGGATGGGAGAGACCCAGTACTTC.

CDR3 residues: CSARGFPGQGVGNIQYF. CDR3 nucleotides: TGCAGTGCTAGAGGATTTCCGGGACAGGGCGTCGGTAACATTCAGTACTTC. The chain carries TRBV20-1 and TRBJ2-4, with 9 bases identical to TRBD1. This CDR3 is built from 17 residues. With 1 base clipped from V and 7 bases from J, the junction kept 14 bases outside the gene matches. Germline V gene lookup returns CDR1 DFQATT and CDR2 SNEGSKA (reference sequence).

This clonotype was seen repeatedly, ten times or more. V and J are TRBV15 and TRBJ1-4, with a possible D match to TRBD1 (5 bases). The CDR3 runs 14 residues. The germline V gene encodes CDR1 LNHNV and CDR2 YYDKDF (reference sequence). The V end lost 11 bases, the J end lost 8 bases, and 21 bases lay between the germline ends. CDR3 amino acids: CASSRGRVGEKLFF. For the CDR3, the DNA is TGTGCCTCCTCCCGGGGCAGGGTAGGAGAAAAACTGTTTTTT.

This clonotype was seen a few times. The rearrangement uses TRBV6-1 and TRBJ1-2; TRBD1 is a possible D gene (6 bases). V was clipped by 7 bases and J by 7 bases, with 22 bases between them. CDR1 is MNHNS and CDR2 is SASEGT in the germline V gene. The CDR3 runs to 15 residues. The CDR3 here is CASIRTIGGSAGYTF. The CDR3 DNA follows: TGTGCCAGCATAAGGACCATAGGGGGTTCGGCTGGCTACACCTTC.

This clonotype was seen ten or more times. This sequence joins TRBV6-2 or TRBV6-3 and TRBJ2-1; D not certain. V was cut by 0 bases and J by 7 bases, with 7 bases left in between. Germline CDR1 and CDR2: MNHEY and SVGEGT. The CDR3 loop spans 13 amino acids. Here the CDR3 reads CASSYSSRNEQFF. Written as DNA, the CDR3 is TGTGCCAGCAGTTACTCCTCGAGGAATGAGCAGTTCTTC.

Many counts were recorded for this clonotype. V and J are TRBV18 and TRBJ1-1; TRBD1 matches at 10 bases. CDR3 length: 15 amino acids. Germline V gives CDR1 KGHSH, CDR2 LQKENI. The V and J ends lost 1 base and 5 bases, in that order; junction bases with no gene match: 4. In nucleotides, the CDR3 is TGTGCCAGCTCACCACTGACAGGGGGCCAGACTGAAGCTTTCTTT. Its translation is CASSPLTGGQTEAFF.

The sample holds many counts of this clonotype. This chain links TRBV6-2 or TRBV6-3 with TRBJ2-3; the D gene is possibly TRBD2 (5 bases). The CDR3 runs to 13 residues. With 6 bases removed from V and 2 bases from J, the gap between germline ends came to 9 bases. Germline V gene sequence: CDR1 MNHEY, CDR2 SVGEGT. The CDR3 region is CASRDWNTDTQYF. Here the CDR3 DNA reads TGTGCCAGCAGGGACTGGAACACAGATACGCAGTATTTT.

In this sample, this clonotype turned up a few times. The chain joins TRBV28 to TRBJ1-1; D call uncertain. Germline-derived CDR1 and CDR2 are MDHEN and SYDVKM. Trimming took 6 bases from V and 4 from J, leaving 9 bases between them. The CDR3 consists of 12 residues. The CDR3 nucleotides read TGTGCCAGCAGCTCGGGTGTCACTGAAGCTTTCTTT. As protein: CASSSGVTEAFF.

The rearrangement uses TRBV27 and TRBJ1-1, with TRBD1 as a possible D gene (5 bases). V gave up 6 bases and J gave up 0 bases, with 17 bases separating them. Germline V gene sequence: CDR1 MNHEY, CDR2 SMNVEV (reference sequence). The CDR3 is 16 residues long. This CDR3 is CASRRGFGGVNTEAFF. CDR3 bases: TGTGCCAGCAGGAGGGGTTTCGGGGGGGTGAACACTGAAGCTTTCTTT.

This clonotype was counted at least ten times. This chain connects TRBV2 to TRBJ2-6, with TRBD2 matching 7 bases. Per germline, CDR1 SNHLY and CDR2 FYNNEI. The V gene end was trimmed by 6 bases and the J gene end by 0 bases; junction bases not matched to a gene: 2. The CDR3 has 15 residues. In nucleotides, the CDR3 is TGTGCCAGCAGAGCGGGGAACTCTGGGGCCAACGTCCTGACTTTC. Its protein is CASRAGNSGANVLTF.

This clonotype has ten or more counts. The gene calls are TRBV15 and TRBJ2-3; TRBD2 is a possible D gene (6 bases). Trimming stripped 3 bases from V and 2 bases from J, with 15 bases between. Germline V CDR1 and CDR2: LNHNV, YYDKDF (reference sequence). CDR3 length: 16 amino acids. This chain's CDR3 is CATSRRVGGATDTQYF. In DNA form, the CDR3 reads TGTGCCACCAGCAGGCGTGTGGGCGGGGCCACAGATACGCAGTATTTT.